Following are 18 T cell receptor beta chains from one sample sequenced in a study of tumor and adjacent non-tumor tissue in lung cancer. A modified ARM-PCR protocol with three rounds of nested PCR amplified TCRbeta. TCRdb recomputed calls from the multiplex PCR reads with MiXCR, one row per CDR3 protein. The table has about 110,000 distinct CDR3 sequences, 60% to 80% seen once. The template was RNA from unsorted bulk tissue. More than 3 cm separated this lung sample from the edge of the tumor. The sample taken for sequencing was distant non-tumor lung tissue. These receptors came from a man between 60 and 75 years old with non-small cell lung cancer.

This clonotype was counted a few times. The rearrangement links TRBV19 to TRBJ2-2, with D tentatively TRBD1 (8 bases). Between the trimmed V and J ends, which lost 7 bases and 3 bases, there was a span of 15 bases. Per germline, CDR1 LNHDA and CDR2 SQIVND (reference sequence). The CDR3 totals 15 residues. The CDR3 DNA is TGTGCCAGTACTCGACAGGGGAGGGACACCGGGGAGCTGTTTTTT. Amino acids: CASTRQGRDTGELFF.

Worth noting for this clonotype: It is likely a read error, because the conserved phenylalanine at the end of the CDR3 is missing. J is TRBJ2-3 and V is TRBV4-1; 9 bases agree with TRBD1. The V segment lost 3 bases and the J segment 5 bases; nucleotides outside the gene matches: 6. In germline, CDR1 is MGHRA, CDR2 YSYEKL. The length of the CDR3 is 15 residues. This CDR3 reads CASSHDDRGRDTQYL. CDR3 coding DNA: TGCGCCAGCAGCCATGATGACAGGGGGAGAGATACGCAGTATTTG.

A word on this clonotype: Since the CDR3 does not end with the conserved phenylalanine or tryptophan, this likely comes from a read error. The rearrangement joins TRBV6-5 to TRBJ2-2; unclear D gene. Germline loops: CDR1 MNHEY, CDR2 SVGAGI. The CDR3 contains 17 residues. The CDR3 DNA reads TGTGCCAGCAGTTACTCGGCCACGATGATTTTCACCTGGGAGCTGTTTTCT. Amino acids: CASSYSATMIFTWELFS.

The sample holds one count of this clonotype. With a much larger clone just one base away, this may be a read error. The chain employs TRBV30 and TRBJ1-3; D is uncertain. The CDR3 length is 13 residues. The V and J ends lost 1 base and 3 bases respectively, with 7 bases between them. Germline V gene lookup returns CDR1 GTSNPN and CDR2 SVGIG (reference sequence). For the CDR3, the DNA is TGTGCCTGGAGTGAGGAGAGTGGAAACACCATATATTTT. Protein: CAWSEESGNTIYF.

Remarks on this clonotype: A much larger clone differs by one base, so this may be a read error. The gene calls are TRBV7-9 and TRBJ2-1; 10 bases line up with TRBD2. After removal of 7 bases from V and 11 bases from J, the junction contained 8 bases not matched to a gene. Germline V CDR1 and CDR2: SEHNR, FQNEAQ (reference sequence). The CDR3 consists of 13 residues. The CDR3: CASNPSGRNKQFF. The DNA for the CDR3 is TGTGCCAGCAATCCTAGCGGGAGAAATAAGCAGTTCTTC.

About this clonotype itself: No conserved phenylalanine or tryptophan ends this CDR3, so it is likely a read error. DNA for the CDR3: TGCAGCGTGGAAGGTCCCGGGGGTTCCCAGTTCATC. Its protein product is CSVEGPGGSQFI. V and J are TRBV29-1 and TRBJ2-5; D might be TRBD2 (6 bases). Matching the DNA end better, TRBJ2-1 makes the J call doubtful. This CDR3 is built from 12 residues. The V gene's germline CDR1 is SQVTM and CDR2 ANQGSEA.

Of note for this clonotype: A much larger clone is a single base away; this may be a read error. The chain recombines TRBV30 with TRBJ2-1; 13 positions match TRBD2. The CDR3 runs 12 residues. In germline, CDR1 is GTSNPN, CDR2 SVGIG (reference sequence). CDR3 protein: CDWTSGSNEQFF. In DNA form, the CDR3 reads TGTGACTGGACTAGCGGGAGTAATGAGCAGTTCTTC.

The CDR3 DNA reads TGCAGTGCTAGATATCAGGTTAGAGCGACAGGGGGCAACTATGGCTACACCTTC. Amino acids: CSARYQVRATGGNYGYTF. The J gene is TRBJ1-2, the V gene TRBV20-1; 10 bases are a match to TRBD1. The CDR3 has 18 amino acids. CDR1 DFQATT and CDR2 SNEGSKA come from the germline V gene (reference sequence). V lost 2 bases to trimming and J lost 2 bases; unmatched junction nucleotides: 14.

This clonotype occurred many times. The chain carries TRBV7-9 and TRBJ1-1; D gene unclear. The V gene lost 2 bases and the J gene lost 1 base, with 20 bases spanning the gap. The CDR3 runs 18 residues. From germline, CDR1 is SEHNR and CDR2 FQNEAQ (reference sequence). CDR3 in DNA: TGTGCCAGCAGCTTACACGAACTAGGCCCGATAAAGAACACTGAAGCTTTCTTT. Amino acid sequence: CASSLHELGPIKNTEAFF.

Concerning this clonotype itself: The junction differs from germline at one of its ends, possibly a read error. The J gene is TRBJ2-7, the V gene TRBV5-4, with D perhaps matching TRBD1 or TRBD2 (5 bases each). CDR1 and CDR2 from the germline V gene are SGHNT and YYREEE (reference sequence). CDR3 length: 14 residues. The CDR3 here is CASSAASGGYEKYF. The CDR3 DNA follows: TGTGCCAGCAGCGCTGCGTCTGGGGGTTACGAGAAGTACTTC.

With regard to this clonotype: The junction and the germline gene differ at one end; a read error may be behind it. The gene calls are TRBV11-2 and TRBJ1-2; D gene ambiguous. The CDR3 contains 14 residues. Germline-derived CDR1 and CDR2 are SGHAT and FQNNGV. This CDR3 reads CAGSASAGIGCYTF. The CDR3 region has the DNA TGTGCCGGCAGCGCAAGTGCGGGGATCGGTTGCTACACCTTC.

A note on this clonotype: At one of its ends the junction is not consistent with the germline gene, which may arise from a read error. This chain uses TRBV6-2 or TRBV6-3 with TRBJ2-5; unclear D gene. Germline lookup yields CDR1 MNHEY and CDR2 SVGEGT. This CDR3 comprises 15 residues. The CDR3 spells CASSYQDGYQEAQYF. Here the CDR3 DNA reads TGTGCTAGCAGTTACCAGGACGGATACCAAGAGGCCCAGTACTTC.

CDR3 sequence (DNA): TGCAGCGTTAGGGTTGGGACGGGGGACCACGGGCAGTACTTC. Encoded protein: CSVRVGTGDHGQYF. The chain links TRBV29-1 to TRBJ2-7; perhaps TRBD2 as D (6 bases). V was pared by 5 bases and J by 9 bases, with 23 bases between. This CDR3 has 14 amino acids. Per the germline V gene, CDR1 is SQVTM and CDR2 is ANQGSEA.

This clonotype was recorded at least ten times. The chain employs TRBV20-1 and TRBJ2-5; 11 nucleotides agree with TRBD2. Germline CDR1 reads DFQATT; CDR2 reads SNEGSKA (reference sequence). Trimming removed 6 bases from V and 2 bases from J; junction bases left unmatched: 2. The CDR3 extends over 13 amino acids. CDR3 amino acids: CSAPSGGQETQYF. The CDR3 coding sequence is TGCAGTGCCCCTAGCGGGGGGCAAGAGACCCAGTACTTC.

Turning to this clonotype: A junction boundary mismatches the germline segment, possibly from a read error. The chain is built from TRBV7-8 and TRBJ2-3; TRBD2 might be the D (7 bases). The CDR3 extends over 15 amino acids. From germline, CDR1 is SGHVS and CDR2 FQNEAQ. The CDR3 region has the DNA TGTGCCAGCAGCTTATTAGGGGGGGCAGGGGATACGCAATATTTT. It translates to CASSLLGGAGDTQYF.

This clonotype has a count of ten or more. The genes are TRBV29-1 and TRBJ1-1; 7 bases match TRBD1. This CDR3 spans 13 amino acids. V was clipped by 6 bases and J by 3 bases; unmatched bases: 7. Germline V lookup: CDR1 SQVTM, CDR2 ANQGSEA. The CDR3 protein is CSVRPGGDTEAFF. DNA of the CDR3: TGCAGCGTGCGCCCAGGGGGAGACACTGAAGCTTTCTTT.

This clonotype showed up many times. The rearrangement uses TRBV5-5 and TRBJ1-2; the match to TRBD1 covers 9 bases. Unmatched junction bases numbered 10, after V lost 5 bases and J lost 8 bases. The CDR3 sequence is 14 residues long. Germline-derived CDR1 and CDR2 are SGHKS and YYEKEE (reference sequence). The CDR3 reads CASRSGTGRPGYTF. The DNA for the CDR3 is TGTGCCAGCAGGTCCGGGACAGGGCGCCCGGGCTACACCTTC.

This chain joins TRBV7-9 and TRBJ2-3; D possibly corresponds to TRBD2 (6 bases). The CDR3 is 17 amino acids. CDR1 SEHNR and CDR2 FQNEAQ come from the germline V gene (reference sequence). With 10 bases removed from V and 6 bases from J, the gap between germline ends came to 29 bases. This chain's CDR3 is CANNSEEAGSPWDTQYF. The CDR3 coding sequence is TGTGCCAACAACTCAGAGGAGGCGGGGTCCCCTTGGGATACGCAGTATTTT.